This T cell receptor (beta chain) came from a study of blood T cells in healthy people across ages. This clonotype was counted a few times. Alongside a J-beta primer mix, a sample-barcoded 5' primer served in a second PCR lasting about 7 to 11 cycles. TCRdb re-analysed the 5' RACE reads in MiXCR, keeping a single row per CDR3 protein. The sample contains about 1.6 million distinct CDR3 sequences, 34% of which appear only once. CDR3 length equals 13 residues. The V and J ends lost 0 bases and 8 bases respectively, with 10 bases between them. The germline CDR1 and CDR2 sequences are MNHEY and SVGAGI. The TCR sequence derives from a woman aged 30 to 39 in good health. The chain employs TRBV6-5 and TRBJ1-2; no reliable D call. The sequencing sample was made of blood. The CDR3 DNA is TGTGCCAGCAGTTACTCGGTCCATAGGGGCTACACCTTC. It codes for CASSYSVHRGYTF.